Listed below are T cell receptor beta chains from one sample, sequenced in a study of T cells expressing NK-cell markers. Each CDR3 protein gets one entry in TCRdb, which reprocessed the 5' RACE reads and gives no DNA. The data show fewer than 300,000 distinct CDR3 sequences, and the top ten clones hold about 4%. Sequencing was carried out using blood T cells: a sorted CD56 or NKG2C T cell subset, CD4+ or CD8+ T cells, or bulk PBMC T cells (not recorded which). These receptor sequences come from a woman aged 18-70 years in good health. Each CDR3 is given with its conserved first and last residue.

V gene	J gene	CDR3 protein
TRBV5-1	TRBJ2-7	CASSLGGAGGAYEQYF
TRBV29-1	TRBJ2-6	CSVDVSGANVLTF
TRBV28	TRBJ1-5	CASSLLTGGRQPQHF
TRBV3-1	TRBJ2-7	CASSPNPGLAVTYEQYF
TRBV12-3/TRBV12-4	TRBJ1-1	CASSLWGMNTEAFF
TRBV7-9	TRBJ2-5	CASSTQLGGSETQYF
TRBV14	TRBJ2-3	CASSQVQYTDTQYF
TRBV12-3/TRBV12-4	TRBJ1-6	CASRLTGTANSPLHF
TRBV10-3	TRBJ2-2	CAISLGEGELFF
TRBV18	TRBJ1-1	CASSPDSYRDRGLSAFF
TRBV3-1	TRBJ1-1	CASSQPDTEAFF
TRBV20-1	TRBJ2-1	CSGKRDRVYNEQFF